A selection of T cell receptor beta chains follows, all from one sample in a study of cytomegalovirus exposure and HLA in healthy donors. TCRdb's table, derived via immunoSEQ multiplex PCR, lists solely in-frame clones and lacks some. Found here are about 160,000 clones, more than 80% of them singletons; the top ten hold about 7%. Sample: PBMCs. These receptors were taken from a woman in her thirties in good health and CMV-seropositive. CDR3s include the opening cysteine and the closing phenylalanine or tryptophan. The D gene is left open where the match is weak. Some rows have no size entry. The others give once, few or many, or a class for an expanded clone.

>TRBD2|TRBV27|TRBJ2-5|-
CASSLSPLLAGGRETQYF
TGTGCCAGCAGTTTAAGCCCCCTCCTAGCGGGGGGGCGAGAGACCCAGTACTTC
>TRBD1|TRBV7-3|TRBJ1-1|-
CASSLVQGDAAFF
TGTGCCAGCAGCTTAGTACAGGGGGACGCAGCTTTCTTT
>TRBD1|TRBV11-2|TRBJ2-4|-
CASSSPPGTAILAKNIQYF
TGTGCCAGCAGCTCCCCGCCCGGGACAGCCATTCTAGCCAAAAACATTCAGTACTTC
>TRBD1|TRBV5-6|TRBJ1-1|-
CASSARGRMEAFF
TGTGCCAGCAGCGCCAGGGGGCGGATGGAAGCTTTCTTT
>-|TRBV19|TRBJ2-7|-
CASSIQQAASYEQYF
TGTGCCAGTAGTATCCAACAGGCAGCCTCCTACGAGCAGTACTTC
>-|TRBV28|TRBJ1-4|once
CASSSTFATNEKLFF
TGTGCCAGCAGTTCCACATTTGCAACTAATGAAAAACTGTTTTTT
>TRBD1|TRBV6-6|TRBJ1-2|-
CASSSGQGTYGYTF
TGTGCCAGCAGTTCGGGACAGGGTACCTATGGCTACACCTTC
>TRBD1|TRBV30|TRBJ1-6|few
CAFTDRFASPLHF
TGTGCCTTTACGGACAGGTTCGCTTCACCCCTCCACTTT
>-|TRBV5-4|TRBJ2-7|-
CASSSGGISYEQYF
TGTGCCAGCAGCTCCGGGGGAATCTCCTACGAGCAGTACTTC
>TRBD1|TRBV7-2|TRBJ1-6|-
CASSSFGTGYNSPLHF
TGTGCCAGCAGCTCCTTCGGGACAGGGTATAATTCACCCCTCCACTTT
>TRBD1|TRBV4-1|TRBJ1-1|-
CASSRGQVNTEAFF
TGCGCCAGCAGCCGTGGACAGGTTAACACTGAAGCTTTCTTT
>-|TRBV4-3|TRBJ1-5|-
CASSQDRRFQPQHF
TGCGCCAGCAGCCAAGACAGGCGTTTTCAGCCCCAGCATTTT
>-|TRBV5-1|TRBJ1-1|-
CASSSPWIGDGNTEAFF
TGCGCCAGCAGCTCGCCCTGGATAGGGGATGGGAACACTGAAGCTTTCTTT
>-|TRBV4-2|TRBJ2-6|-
CASSQDKAGANVLTF
TGTGCCAGCAGCCAAGATAAAGCCGGGGCCAACGTCCTGACTTTC
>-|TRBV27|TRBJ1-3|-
CASSLRIGVANTIYF
TGTGCCAGCAGTTTACGAATTGGAGTTGCAAACACCATATATTTT
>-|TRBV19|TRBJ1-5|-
CASTRDIYAPNQPQHF
TGTGCCAGTACTAGGGACATTTACGCCCCTAATCAGCCCCAGCATTTT
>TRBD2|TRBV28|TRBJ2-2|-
CASRLAGWRAGELFF
TGTGCCAGCAGATTAGCGGGCTGGAGGGCCGGGGAGCTGTTTTTT